This T cell receptor beta chain stems from a study of a mutant IDH1 vaccine in newly diagnosed glioma. Study details: Antecedent treatment encompassed radiotherapy, temozolomide, or their combination; the majority received both.

In regard to this clone: Its antigen is unknown.

Time point defined: week 5, during vaccination. One vaccine dose held 300 ug of mutant IDH1 20-mer peptide and came with topical imiquimod. CDR1 and CDR2 from the germline V gene are MNHEY and SMNVEV (reference sequence). Deletions cut 6 bases from V and 0 bases from J, with 14 bases between. The CDR3 length is 15 residues. TCRdb's copy holds only in-frame clones and misses some; the assay was immunoSEQ multiplex PCR. The sample shows fewer than 70,000 clones, approximately 90% of them seen only once. The origin of this receptor is a middle-aged woman with glioma. This rearrangement joins TRBV27 to TRBJ1-2; D unresolved. The sample consisted of PBMCs, taken from a glioma patient whose treatment included an IDH1 peptide vaccine. In nucleotides, the CDR3 is TGTGCCAGCAGCCCCTCGGCACCTACTAACTATGGCTACACCTTC. It is translated as CASSPSAPTNYGYTF.